These T cell receptor beta chains were read from a single sample in a study of identical twins. TCRdb independently ran MiXCR on the 5' RACE reads; one entry per CDR3 protein. The table records 450,000 to 600,000 distinct CDR3 sequences, approximately 20% of them present only once. These records were also assigned to another study, of yellow fever vaccine responses in identical twins.

The sample taken for sequencing was CD4+ T cells sorted from blood. These receptors all come from a woman aged 18 to 35 in good health. The CDR3 runs from the conserved cysteine through the conserved F or W. A D gene is named only where the DNA matches it firmly. The size of a clone is reported for some rows only, either as once, few or many, or as a class for expanded clones.

D gene	clone size	CDR3 length	V gene	J gene	CDR3 DNA	CDR3 protein
TRBD2	-	15	TRBV3-1	TRBJ2-1	TGTGCCAGCAGCCAAACGGGGGGGCTGGACAATGAGCAGTTCTTC	CASSQTGGLDNEQFF
TRBD1	-	17	TRBV6-2/TRBV6-3	TRBJ2-7	TGTGCCAGCAGTTACCAGAAGATGGACAGGGTTGTGAGGGAGCAGTACTTC	CASSYQKMDRVVREQYF
-	many	11	TRBV5-1	TRBJ2-7	TGCGCCAGCAGCAACTCCTACGAGCAGTACTTC	CASSNSYEQYF
TRBD2	few	16	TRBV6-1	TRBJ2-5	TGTGCCAGCAGTGCACCGGGACTAGCGTCCCAAGAGACCCAGTACTTC	CASSAPGLASQETQYF
-	few	15	TRBV6-1	TRBJ2-6	TGTGCCAGCAGAACCCCAGGGTCAGGGGCCAACGTCCTGACTTTC	CASRTPGSGANVLTF
-	many	15	TRBV6-1	TRBJ1-2	TGTGCCAGCAGGACTACACCCCAAGGGGGCTATGGCTACACCTTC	CASRTTPQGGYGYTF
-	-	14	TRBV28	TRBJ1-5	TGTGCCAGCAGTTCTGGGCAGGTTAATCAGCCCCAGCATTTT	CASSSGQVNQPQHF
-	many	12	TRBV12-3/TRBV12-4	TRBJ1-4	TGTGCCAGCAGTTTACTTAATGAAAAACTGTTTTTT	CASSLLNEKLFF
TRBD1	few	14	TRBV7-9	TRBJ2-1	TGTGCCAGCAGCGCACAGGGGGCCATCAATGAGCAGTTCTTC	CASSAQGAINEQFF
-	few	13	TRBV3-1	TRBJ1-1	TGTGCCAGCAGCCAAGACATGAACACTGAAGCTTTCTTT	CASSQDMNTEAFF